This entry concerns a single T cell receptor (beta chain). CDR1 and CDR2 (germline): SGHAT, FQNNGV. Trimming stripped 6 bases from V and 10 bases from J, with 10 bases between. The CDR3 sequence is 12 residues long. This sample was included in a study of cytomegalovirus exposure and HLA in healthy donors. This PCR relied on a set of 60 Vbeta primers and 13 Jbeta primers. Libraries were prepared by immunoSEQ multiplex PCR; TCRdb keeps only in-frame clonotypes and omits some of them. The sample carries more than 150,000 clones, over 65% recorded once. V is TRBV11-2 and J is TRBJ1-6; no clear D gene. This TCR derives from a woman aged 50 to 60 in good health and CMV-seropositive. Sample: PBMCs. The CDR3 spells CASRNGGSPLHF. In DNA form, the CDR3 reads TGTGCCAGCAGGAACGGAGGATCACCCCTCCACTTT. The whole variable domain, remainder taken from reference TRBV11-2 and TRBJ1-6, is EAGVAQSPRYKIIEKRQSVAFWCNPISGHATLYWYQQILGQGPKLLIQFQNNGVVDDSQLPKDRFSAERLKGVDSTLKIQPAKLEDSAVYLCASRNGGSPLHFGNGTRLTVT.